This TCR beta chain was observed in a study of T cell repertoires in cytomegalovirus infection. Study at large: The public TCR beta signatures pointed to both CMV infection and matching HLA type. The study, taken as a whole, reports: Using cumulative public TCR beta family frequency, the authors identified those who carried CMV together with the relevant HLA. HLA-C-restricted, CMV-specific TCR beta clonotypes were dominant ex vivo.

Note on this clonotype: Its antigen is unidentified.

TCRdb fed the reads into MiXCR, producing one record per CDR3 protein. In the table there are hundreds of thousands of distinct CDR3 sequences, more than 20% of which are singletons. This CDR3 spans 16 amino acids. The germline V gene has CDR1 SGDLS and CDR2 YYNGEE. Trimming left V 1 base short and J 3 bases short, with 13 bases between. Sequencing was done on a sample of CD8+ T cells from PBMCs. This sequence joins TRBV9 and TRBJ2-2; D perhaps matches TRBD1 (5 bases). This TCR came from a human donor in good health (CMV status not recorded). Some clones in this sample may be carry-over from other donors' samples. The CDR3 region is CASSVSRKGDTGELFF. DNA of the CDR3: TGTGCCAGCAGCGTAAGCAGGAAAGGGGACACCGGGGAGCTGTTTTTT.